These 23 T cell receptor beta chains originate from one sample sequenced in a study of monozygotic twins with inflammatory bowel disease. With the 5' RACE reads reprocessed, TCRdb shows one record per CDR3 protein and no DNA. The repertoire table contains about 420,000 distinct CDR3 sequences. The material sequenced was blood. The receptors were gathered from a human donor with ulcerative colitis or Crohn's disease, or a healthy co-twin of an affected twin (not recorded which).

V is TRBV5-1 and J is TRBJ2-1; TCRdb picks TRBD2, but there is no DNA to check that call. Germline V gene sequence: CDR1 SGHRS, CDR2 YFSETQ. The CDR3 extends over 15 amino acids. CDR3 sequence: CASSLSAGGRNEQFF.

This chain connects TRBV28 to TRBJ1-2; the TCRdb D gene call, TRBD1, has no DNA to confirm it. In germline, CDR1 is MDHEN, CDR2 SYDVKM. This CDR3 has 14 residues. CDR3 protein: CASLEGVKGNGYTF.

V and J are TRBV28 and TRBJ1-2; the TCRdb call, TRBD1, lacks DNA for checking. CDR1 and CDR2 from the germline V gene are MDHEN and SYDVKM. This CDR3 comprises 13 residues. CDR3 protein: CASSWGRVDGYTF.

This chain connects TRBV20-1 to TRBJ2-5. This CDR3 has 13 amino acids. The germline gives CDR1 DFQATT, CDR2 SNEGSKA (reference sequence). This CDR3 is CSAQDPDGWTQYF.

The CDR3 region is CASWDRVNTEAFF. This sequence joins TRBV19 and TRBJ1-1; the TRBD1 assignment by TCRdb is unverifiable without DNA. The germline V gene has CDR1 LNHDA and CDR2 SQIVND (reference sequence). The CDR3 loop spans 13 amino acids.

V gene TRBV20-1 combines with J gene TRBJ2-1; no DNA is available, so the TRBD2 call from TCRdb remains unchecked. CDR1 and CDR2 from the germline V gene are DFQATT and SNEGSKA (reference sequence). The CDR3 runs to 14 residues. The CDR3 sequence: CSATTGLAVTEGFF.

V and J are TRBV7-8 and TRBJ2-1; TCRdb's assignment of TRBD2 cannot be checked, as there is no DNA. The CDR3 covers 18 residues. Germline V gene lookup returns CDR1 SGHVS and CDR2 FQNEAQ. The CDR3 protein is CASSLRWERRGSYNEQFF.

The rearrangement uses TRBV6-1 and TRBJ1-2; TCRdb calls TRBD1, which cannot be checked without DNA. CDR1 is MNHNS and CDR2 is SASEGT in the germline V gene. The CDR3 runs 14 residues. The CDR3 sequence is CASSTGTDNYGYTF.

The chain combines TRBV11-2 with TRBJ2-5; no DNA is available, so the TRBD1 call from TCRdb remains unchecked. CDR1 and CDR2 (germline): SGHAT, FQNNGV. This CDR3 contains 19 residues. The CDR3 sequence is CASSASEQGTFQGGETQYF.

The chain carries TRBV18 and TRBJ1-1; TCRdb designates TRBD1, a call that cannot be tested without DNA. CDR3 length: 14 amino acids. Germline CDR1 and CDR2: KGHSH and LQKENI. The CDR3 sequence: CASSPQQGNTEAFF.

The chain employs TRBV5-5 and TRBJ1-2; no DNA is available, so the TRBD1 call from TCRdb remains unchecked. CDR3 size: 17 residues. The germline gives CDR1 SGHKS, CDR2 YYEKEE (reference sequence). This CDR3 reads CASSLPLTGVYGYGYTF.

The V call is TRBV5-1, the J call TRBJ2-5; TCRdb proposes TRBD1, but this gene call is untestable without DNA. Germline values: CDR1 SGHRS, CDR2 YFSETQ. The CDR3 is made up of 16 amino acids. The CDR3 is CASSFLLDRAGETQYF.

The gene calls are TRBV15 and TRBJ2-2; the TCRdb call, TRBD1, lacks DNA for checking. The length of the CDR3 is 14 residues. Germline V CDR1 and CDR2: LNHNV, YYDKDF (reference sequence). The CDR3 protein is CATRFRGQTGELFF.

The chain links TRBV6-6 to TRBJ1-2; there is no DNA to check the TCRdb D call of TRBD1. Per the germline V gene, CDR1 is MNHNY and CDR2 is SVGAGI (reference sequence). This CDR3 spans 14 amino acids. The CDR3 protein is CASSSPEVVYGYTF.

V and J are TRBV30 and TRBJ2-3; TCRdb outputs TRBD1, but without DNA this stays unchecked. Germline loops: CDR1 GTSNPN, CDR2 SVGIG (reference sequence). This CDR3 region has 14 residues. The CDR3 reads CAWSAGTGTDTQYF. The complete variable domain, with remaining parts taken from reference TRBV30 and TRBJ2-3, reads SQTIHQWPATLVQPVGSPLSLECTVEGTSNPNLYWYRQAAGRGLQLLFYSVGIGQISSEVPQNLSASRPQDRQFILSSKKLLLSDSGFYLCAWSAGTGTDTQYFGPGTRLTVL.

The CDR3 loop reads CSAKRHSGRGGNEQFF. The chain joins TRBV20-1 to TRBJ2-1; TCRdb returns TRBD1, unconfirmable since there is no DNA. Per germline, CDR1 DFQATT and CDR2 SNEGSKA (reference sequence). CDR3 length: 16 amino acids.

This rearrangement joins TRBV15 to TRBJ2-5; TCRdb gives TRBD2 as the D gene, but with no DNA this cannot be confirmed. This CDR3 is 14 amino acids long. Germline V gives CDR1 LNHNV, CDR2 YYDKDF (reference sequence). The CDR3 is CATSPGLARETQYF.

The chain uses TRBV30 and TRBJ2-7. This CDR3 is built from 11 residues. Looked up from germline, CDR1 is GTSNPN and CDR2 is SVGIG (reference sequence). The CDR3 protein is CAWSVSPEQYF.

The chain couples TRBV24-1 to TRBJ2-1; TCRdb's D gene call, TRBD1, goes unchecked for lack of DNA. There are 14 residues in the CDR3. Germline CDR1 and CDR2: KGHDR and SFDVKD. CDR3 sequence reads: CATSDLGSPHEQFF.

This chain uses TRBV24-1 with TRBJ1-2; TCRdb reports TRBD1, a call that lacks DNA to check it against. CDR1 is KGHDR and CDR2 is SFDVKD in the germline V gene. This CDR3 region has 15 residues. This chain's CDR3 is CATSDGGAQKYGYTF.

The chain employs TRBV20-1 and TRBJ2-2; TCRdb designates TRBD2, a call that cannot be tested without DNA. In germline, CDR1 is DFQATT, CDR2 SNEGSKA (reference sequence). CDR3 length equals 13 residues. The chain's CDR3 is CSARVGLTGELFF.

This CDR3 reads CASSRVGSYEQYF. This sequence joins TRBV5-1 and TRBJ2-7; as DNA is missing, the TRBD2 call by TCRdb cannot be tested. This CDR3 spans 13 amino acids. Germline V lookup: CDR1 SGHRS, CDR2 YFSETQ.

The genes are TRBV12-3 or TRBV12-4 and TRBJ1-1. The CDR3 totals 12 residues. The chain's CDR3 is CASSGGATEAFF.